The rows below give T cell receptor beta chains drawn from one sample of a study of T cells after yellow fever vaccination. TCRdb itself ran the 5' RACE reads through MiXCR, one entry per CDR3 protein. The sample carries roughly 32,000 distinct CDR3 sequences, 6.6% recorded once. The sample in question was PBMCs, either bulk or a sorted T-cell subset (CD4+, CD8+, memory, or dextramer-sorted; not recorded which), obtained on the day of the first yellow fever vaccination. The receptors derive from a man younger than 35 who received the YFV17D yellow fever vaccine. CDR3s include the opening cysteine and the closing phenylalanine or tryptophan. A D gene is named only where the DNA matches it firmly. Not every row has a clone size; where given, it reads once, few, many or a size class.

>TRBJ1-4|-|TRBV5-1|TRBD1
CASSLVGATTGSTNEKLFF
TGCGCCAGCAGCTTGGTGGGGGCGACGACAGGGTCAACTAATGAAAAACTGTTTTTT
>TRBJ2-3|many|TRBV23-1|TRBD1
CASSQDRADTQYF
TGCGCCAGCAGTCAGGACAGGGCAGATACGCAGTATTTT
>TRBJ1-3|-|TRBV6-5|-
CASSYSIMGSGNTIYF
TGTGCCAGCAGTTACTCGATAATGGGTTCCGGAAACACCATATATTTT
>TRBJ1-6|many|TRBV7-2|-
CASSSQAGDSPLHF
TGTGCCAGCAGCTCCCAGGCCGGGGATTCACCCCTCCACTTT
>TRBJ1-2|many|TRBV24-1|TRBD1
CATSDPGQGGGYTF
TGTGCCACCAGTGATCCGGGACAGGGGGGTGGCTACACCTTC
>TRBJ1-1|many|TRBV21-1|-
CASSKARVQGNTEAFF
TGTGCCAGCAGCAAAGCCCGGGTTCAAGGGAACACTGAAGCTTTCTTT
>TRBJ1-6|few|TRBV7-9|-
CASSFRNLNSPLHF
TGTGCCAGCAGCTTCCGTAATTTAAATTCACCCCTCCACTTT
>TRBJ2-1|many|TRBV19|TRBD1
CASSMGPGQWTYNEQFF
TGTGCCAGTAGTATGGGCCCGGGACAGTGGACCTACAATGAGCAGTTCTTC
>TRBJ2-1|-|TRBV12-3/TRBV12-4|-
CASSLAAGWNEQFF
TGTGCCAGCAGTTTAGCCGCGGGGTGGAACGAGCAGTTCTTC
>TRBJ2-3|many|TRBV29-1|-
CSVEDPLSASTDTQYF
TGCAGCGTTGAAGATCCCCTTAGCGCCAGCACAGATACGCAGTATTTT
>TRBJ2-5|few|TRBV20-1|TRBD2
CSATGTRSFETQYF
TGCAGCGCCACCGGGACTAGAAGTTTCGAGACCCAGTACTTC
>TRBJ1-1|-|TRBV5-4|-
CARSLWNTEAFF
TGTGCCCGCAGCTTGTGGAACACTGAAGCTTTCTTT
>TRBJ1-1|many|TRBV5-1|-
CASSSQGNEGTEAFF
TGCGCCAGCAGCTCCCAGGGGAATGAGGGCACTGAAGCTTTCTTT
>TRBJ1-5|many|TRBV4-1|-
CASSQAPADKNQPQHF
TGCGCCAGCAGCCAAGCGCCTGCGGACAAGAATCAGCCCCAGCATTTT
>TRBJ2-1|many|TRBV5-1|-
CASSSGQGDRNEQFF
TGCGCCAGCAGCTCGGGGCAGGGAGACCGCAATGAGCAGTTCTTC
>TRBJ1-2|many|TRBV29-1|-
CSVASLRDGYTF
TGCAGCGTTGCTTCACTTAGGGATGGCTACACCTTC
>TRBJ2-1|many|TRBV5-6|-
CASSLTNEQFF
TGTGCCAGCAGCTTGACAAATGAGCAGTTCTTC
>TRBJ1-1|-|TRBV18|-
CASSPSSRPGDTEAFF
TGTGCCAGCTCACCAAGTTCCCGTCCGGGAGACACTGAAGCTTTCTTT
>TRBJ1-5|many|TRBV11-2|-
CASSSPAGWGNQPQHF
TGTGCCAGCAGCTCCCCAGCCGGGTGGGGCAATCAGCCCCAGCATTTT
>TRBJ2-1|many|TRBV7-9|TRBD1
CASSLPGQGTGKQFF
TGTGCCAGCAGCTTACCCGGACAGGGGACGGGGAAGCAGTTCTTC
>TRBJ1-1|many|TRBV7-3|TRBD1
CASSRGGLLNTEAFF
TGTGCCAGCAGCCGAGGGGGCCTTTTGAACACTGAAGCTTTCTTT
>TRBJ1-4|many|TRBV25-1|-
CASLITRCRPRTSNEKLFF
TGTGCCAGCTTGATTACGAGGTGCAGGCCCAGAACGTCTAATGAAAAACTGTTTTTT
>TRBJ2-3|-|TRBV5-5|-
CASSLEWGADTPYF
TGTGCCAGCAGCTTGGAGTGGGGCGCAGATACGCCGTATTTT
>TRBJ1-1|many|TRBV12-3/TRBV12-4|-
CASRGMNTEAFF
TGTGCCAGCAGGGGCATGAACACTGAAGCTTTCTTT
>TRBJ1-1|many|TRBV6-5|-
CASSYSSTGSEAFF
TGTGCCAGCAGTTACTCTTCAACAGGTTCCGAAGCTTTCTTT
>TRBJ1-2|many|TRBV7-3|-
CASSLVPGKDYGYTF
TGTGCCAGCAGCTTAGTACCAGGGAAGGACTATGGCTACACCTTC
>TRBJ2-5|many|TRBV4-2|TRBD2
CASSQEGTGRGETQYF
TGTGCCAGCAGCCAAGAAGGCACCGGGAGGGGAGAGACCCAGTACTTC
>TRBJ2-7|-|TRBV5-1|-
CASSQTPGYEQYF
TGCGCCAGCAGCCAGACCCCGGGGTACGAGCAGTACTTC
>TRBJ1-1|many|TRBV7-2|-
CASSPQGGAFF
TGTGCCAGCAGCCCGCAGGGTGGAGCTTTCTTT
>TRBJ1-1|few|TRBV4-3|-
CASSQEKTESNTEAFF
TGCGCCAGCAGCCAAGAAAAGACGGAGTCGAACACTGAAGCTTTCTTT
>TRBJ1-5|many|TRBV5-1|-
CASSLGPNQPQHF
TGCGCAAGCAGCTTGGGACCCAATCAGCCCCAGCATTTT
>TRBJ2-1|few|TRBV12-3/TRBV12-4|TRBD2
CASSFFIRGLAVPSSYNEQFF
TGTGCCAGCAGTTTTTTTATTCGGGGACTAGCGGTGCCGAGCTCCTACAATGAGCAGTTCTTC
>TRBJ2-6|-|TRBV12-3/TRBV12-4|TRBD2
CASSRSGGGSGANVLTF
TGTGCCAGCAGTCGTAGCGGGGGCGGCTCTGGGGCCAACGTCCTGACTTTC
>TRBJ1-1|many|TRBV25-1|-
CASSPRTGNTEAFF
TGTGCCAGCAGTCCTCGGACTGGGAACACTGAAGCTTTCTTT
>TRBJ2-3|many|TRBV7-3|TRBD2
CASSPTGLASVDTQYF
TGTGCCAGCAGCCCAACGGGACTAGCGTCGGTGGATACGCAGTATTTT
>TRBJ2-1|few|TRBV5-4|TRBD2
CASSLFSGGRPGNEQFF
TGTGCCAGCAGCTTGTTTAGCGGGGGCCGGCCCGGGAATGAGCAGTTCTTC
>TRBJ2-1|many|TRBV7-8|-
CASWSLREPYNEQFF
TGTGCCAGCTGGTCTCTAAGGGAGCCCTACAATGAGCAGTTCTTC
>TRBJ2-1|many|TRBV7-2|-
CASSLSFYNEQFF
TGTGCCAGCAGCTTGAGCTTCTACAATGAGCAGTTCTTC
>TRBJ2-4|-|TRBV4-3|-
CASSQESSRAKNLQYF
TGCGCCAGCAGCCAAGAGAGCTCGAGAGCCAAAAACCTTCAGTACTTC
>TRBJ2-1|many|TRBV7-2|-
CASSSRGRYNEQFF
TGTGCCAGCAGCTCCAGGGGACGGTACAATGAGCAGTTCTTC